This T cell receptor (beta chain) was identified in a study of T-cell memory formation after mild COVID-19. TCRdb analysed the 5' RACE reads with MiXCR anew, one entry per CDR3 protein. The repertoire holds a few hundred thousand distinct CDR3 sequences, around 28% seen once, with roughly 13% in the top ten. The receptor was isolated from an adult woman who had mild COVID-19 (a few samples of this study predate the infection). Cell type and time point are not known. Sequences were obtained from PBMCs or a T cell subset sorted from them (not recorded which).

The CDR3 loop reads CASSLGGLGLNEQFF. CDR3 in DNA: TGCGCCAGCAGCTTGGGAGGGCTAGGCCTCAATGAGCAGTTCTTC. The V call is TRBV5-1, the J call TRBJ2-1; TRBD2 might be the D (5 bases). This CDR3 is built from 15 residues. The germline V gene encodes CDR1 SGHRS and CDR2 YFSETQ. V was cut by 0 bases and J by 6 bases, with 13 bases left in between.